The present T cell receptor beta chain was sequenced within a study of long-term antiretroviral therapy in people with HIV. Samples held about 0.95-10 million cryopreserved PBMC, and DNA extraction followed. Investigators performed immunoSEQ version v3.0 at survey level. This table comes from immunoSEQ multiplex PCR, and its TCRdb copy is limited to in-frame clones, with some not included. This table has 20,000 to 25,000 clones, roughly 88% appearing once. This clone came up a few times. Antigen: not known. General study results and limits: Among HIV repertoires, CDR3 length ranges were narrower than those of controls.

This clonotype was sampled from a man between 18 and 35 years old with HIV. The sample in question was unsorted PBMCs, obtained 0.1 years before starting antiretroviral therapy.

CDR3 DNA sequence: TGTGCCAGCAGCTCACAGTGGGAGCAGTACTTC. This encodes CASSSQWEQYF. The chain has TRBV5-5 and TRBJ2-7, with D uncertain. Germline V gives CDR1 SGHKS, CDR2 YYEKEE (reference sequence). The CDR3 is 11 residues long. The V end lost 3 bases, the J end lost 7 bases, and 8 bases lay between the germline ends.